The source of this T cell receptor beta chain is a study of cytomegalovirus exposure and HLA in healthy donors. On this clone: Its target is unknown.

The CDR3 has 15 amino acids. Per germline, CDR1 SGHDT and CDR2 YYEEEE. Trimming stripped 0 bases from V and 2 bases from J, with 9 bases between. The primer mix had 60 Vbeta and 13 Jbeta primers. Only in-frame clones appear in the TCRdb table, and some are missing; sequencing was by immunoSEQ multiplex PCR. The sample includes about 98,000 clones, about four fifths of them seen just once. Whole-study findings and limits: Researchers counted around 170 TCR beta chains as cytomegalovirus-associated.

Sequencing was carried out using PBMCs. The TCR sequence derives from a female donor in good health and CMV-seropositive. The genes are TRBV5-6 and TRBJ1-5, with D tentatively TRBD1 (5 bases). The CDR3 coding sequence is TGTGCCAGCAGCTTGGCCTCGACAGGCAATCAGCCCCAGCATTTT. This gives the protein CASSLASTGNQPQHF.